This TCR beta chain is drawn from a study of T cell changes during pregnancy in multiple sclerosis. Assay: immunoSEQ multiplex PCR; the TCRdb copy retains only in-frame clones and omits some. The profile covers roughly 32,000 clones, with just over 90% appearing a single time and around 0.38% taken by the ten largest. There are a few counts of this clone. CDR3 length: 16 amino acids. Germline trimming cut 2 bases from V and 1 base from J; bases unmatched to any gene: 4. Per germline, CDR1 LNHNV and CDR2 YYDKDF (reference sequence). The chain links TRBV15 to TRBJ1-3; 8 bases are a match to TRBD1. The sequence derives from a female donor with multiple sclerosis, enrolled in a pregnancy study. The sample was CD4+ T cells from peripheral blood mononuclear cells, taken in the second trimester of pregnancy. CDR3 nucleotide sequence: TGTGCCACCAGCAGACTGGACAGGGCATCTGGAAACACCATATATTTT. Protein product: CATSRLDRASGNTIYF.